The rows below give T cell receptor beta chains drawn from one sample of a study of blood T cell repertoires in COVID-19. The assay was immunoSEQ multiplex PCR, and TCRdb's table has in-frame clones only and misses some. The sample lists about 400,000 clones, about nine tenths occurring once. Sequencing was performed on PBMCs or T cells enriched from blood (not recorded which). These receptor sequences come from a young woman who had recovered from COVID-19. Both conserved end residues are trimmed from each CDR3.

cdr3_length | j_call | v_call | cdr3_aa
13 | TRBJ2-7 | TRBV19 | ASTNRGDRAYEQY
14 | TRBJ2-3 | TRBV11-1 | ASSPWTGFIPDTQY
12 | TRBJ2-7 | TRBV5-1 | ASSLVPGSYEQY
12 | TRBJ1-4 | TRBV2 | ASSTGGENEKLF
18 | TRBJ2-5 | TRBV14 | ASSQGFGQNRLAAQETQY
13 | TRBJ1-1 | TRBV10-3 | AITSGGRFDTEAF
12 | TRBJ2-7 | TRBV13 | ASSTRQGVYEQY
13 | TRBJ2-5 | TRBV11-2 | ASSLVLAGAETQY
12 | TRBJ1-5 | TRBV4-1 | ASSQATYNQPQH
15 | TRBJ2-1 | TRBV3-1/TRBV3-2 | ASSQAVGSTVVNEQF
14 | TRBJ2-7 | TRBV28 | ASSFRGTGGSYEQY